This T cell receptor (beta chain) was documented in a study of human T cells and chemical hapten exposure. Time point noted: patch test 3, about 24 weeks after DPC sensitization. Treatment specified: therapeutic diphenylcyclopropenone sensitization with weekly scalp DPC. Blood, whole and unfractionated, served as the source for total RNA extraction. TCRdb ran MiXCR on the RACE reads and lists one entry per CDR3 protein. The repertoire includes roughly 38,000 distinct CDR3 sequences, roughly 9.5% of them detected once, and roughly 25% sits in the top ten. This clonotype was seen a handful of times. This CDR3 is built from 14 residues. Germline trimming cut 5 bases from V and 0 bases from J; bases unmatched to any gene: 4. Germline-derived CDR1 and CDR2 are SGHDT and YYEEEE.

The rearrangement uses TRBV5-6 and TRBJ2-7, with 8 nucleotides matching TRBD2. The origin of this receptor is a man between 50 and 59 years old with alopecia areata. Some clones in this sample may be carry-over from other donors' samples. Here the sequenced sample was whole blood, taken in connection with sensitization to the hapten diphenylcyclopropenone (DPC). DNA of the CDR3: TGTGCCAGCAGACGGACTAGCAGCTCCTACGAGCAGTACTTC. Translating it yields CASRRTSSSYEQYF. The variable domain in full, with the rest retrieved from reference TRBV5-6 and TRBJ2-7, is DAGVTQSPTHLIKTRGQQVTLRCSPKSGHDTVSWYQQALGQGPQFIFQYYEEEERQRGNFPDRFSGHQFPNYSSELNVNALLLGDSALYLCASRRTSSSYEQYFGPGTRLTVT.